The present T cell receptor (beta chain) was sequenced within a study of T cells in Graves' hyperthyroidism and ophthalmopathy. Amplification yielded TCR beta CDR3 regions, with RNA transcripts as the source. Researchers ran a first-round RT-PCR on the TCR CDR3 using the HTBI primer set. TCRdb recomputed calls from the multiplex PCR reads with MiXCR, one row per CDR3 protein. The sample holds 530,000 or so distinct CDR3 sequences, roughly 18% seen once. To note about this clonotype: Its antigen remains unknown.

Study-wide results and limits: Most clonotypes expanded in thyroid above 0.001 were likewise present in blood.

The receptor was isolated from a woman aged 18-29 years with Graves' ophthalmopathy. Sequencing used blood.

This CDR3 is CASSLGHLTEAFF. The CDR3 DNA sequence: TGTGCCAGCAGCTTAGGACACCTCACTGAAGCTTTCTTT. The rearrangement uses TRBV6-2 or TRBV6-3 and TRBJ1-1, with TRBD1 as a possible D gene (5 bases). Trimming stripped 6 bases from V and 4 bases from J, with 12 bases between. The CDR3 is 13 amino acids. Germline CDR1 reads MNHEY; CDR2 reads SVGEGT.